This T cell receptor (beta chain) was sequenced during a study of T cells after yellow fever vaccination. Study-level information: Those fractions that held only low numbers of cells were prepared using the SMART-Seq v4 Ultra Low Input RNA kit. Study outcomes and limitations: Post-booster repertoires again held most primary-vaccination clones (about 96% CD4, roughly 90% CD8). Contamination of FACS-sorted repertoires by abundant clonotypes from the bulk population could occur.

In the case of this clonotype: What it recognizes is unknown.

5'RACE template switching added a universal primer site and UMIs to TCR cDNA. TCRdb re-analysed the 5' RACE reads in MiXCR, keeping a single row per CDR3 protein. The profile shows some 500,000 distinct CDR3 sequences, around an eighth of them singletons. This CDR3 is 18 amino acids long. Germline V gene data show CDR1 as SGHTA and CDR2 as FQGNSA. Unmatched junction bases numbered 11, after V lost 0 bases and J lost 3 bases. The clonotype comes from a man aged 25 to 40 who received the YFV17D yellow fever vaccine. The chain recombines TRBV7-2 with TRBJ1-1, with 9 bases identical to TRBD1. The specimen was PBMCs, collected on the day of the yellow fever booster vaccination. In nucleotides, the CDR3 is TGTGCCAGCAGCTTAGCGGGGACAGGGCCACTGTTGCACACTGAAGCTTTCTTT. The encoded protein is CASSLAGTGPLLHTEAFF.